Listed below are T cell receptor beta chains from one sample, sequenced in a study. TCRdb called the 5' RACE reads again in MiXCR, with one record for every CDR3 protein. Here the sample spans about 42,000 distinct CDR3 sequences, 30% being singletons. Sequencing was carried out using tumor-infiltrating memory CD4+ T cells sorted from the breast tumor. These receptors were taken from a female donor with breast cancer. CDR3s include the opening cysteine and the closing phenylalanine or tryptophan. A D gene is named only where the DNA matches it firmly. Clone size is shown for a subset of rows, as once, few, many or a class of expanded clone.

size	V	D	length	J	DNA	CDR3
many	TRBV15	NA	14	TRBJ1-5	TGTGCCACCAGCACCGGACAGAGGAATCAGCCCCAGCATTTT	CATSTGQRNQPQHF
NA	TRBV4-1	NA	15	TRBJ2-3	TGCGCCGGCAGCCAGGCCAGGGATTTAGGAGATACGCAGTATTTT	CAGSQARDLGDTQYF
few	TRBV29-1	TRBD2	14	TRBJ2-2	TGCAGCGCGGGGGGAGGGTCCTACACCGGGGAGCTGTTTTTT	CSAGGGSYTGELFF
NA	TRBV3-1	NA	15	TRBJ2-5	TGTGCCAGCAGCCAGTTTGTAGGGCAGCAAGAGACCCAGTACTTC	CASSQFVGQQETQYF
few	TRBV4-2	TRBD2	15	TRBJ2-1	TGTGCCAGCAGCCAAGGGGGACTAGCGGACAATGAGCAGTTCTTC	CASSQGGLADNEQFF
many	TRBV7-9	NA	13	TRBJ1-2	TGTGCCAGCAGCTCTACCGACAGAAGCGGCTACACCTTC	CASSSTDRSGYTF
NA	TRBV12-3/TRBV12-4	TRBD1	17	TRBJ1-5	TGTGCCAGCAGGGGCAGACAGGGTGGTTATAGCAATCAGCCCCAGCATTTT	CASRGRQGGYSNQPQHF
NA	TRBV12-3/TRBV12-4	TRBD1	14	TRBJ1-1	TGTGCCAGCAGATCAAGGACAGGGAACACTGAAGCTTTCTTT	CASRSRTGNTEAFF
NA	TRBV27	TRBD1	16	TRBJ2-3	TGTGCCACCGGGACAGGGATCATTCTCCCCACAGATACGCAGTATTTT	CATGTGIILPTDTQYF
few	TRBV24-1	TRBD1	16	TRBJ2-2	TGTGCCACCAGTGATTTGGGACAGGGGGACACCGGGGAGCTGTTTTTT	CATSDLGQGDTGELFF
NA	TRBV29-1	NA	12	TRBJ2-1	TGCAGCGCTGATTTAGCCGGGAATGAGCAGTTCTTC	CSADLAGNEQFF
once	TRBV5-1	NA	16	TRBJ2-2	TGCGCCAGCAGCTTAAAGTCCCTCGACGACACCGGGGAGCTGTTTTTT	CASSLKSLDDTGELFF
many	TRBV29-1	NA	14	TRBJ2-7	TGCAGCGTTGAGCCGGACGGAGGGTCCTACGAGCAGTACTTC	CSVEPDGGSYEQYF
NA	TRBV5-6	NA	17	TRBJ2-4	TGTGCCAGCAGCAGAGTGTCGGTCGGGGGAACCAAAAACATTCAGTACTTC	CASSRVSVGGTKNIQYF
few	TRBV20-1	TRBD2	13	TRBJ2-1	TGCAGTGCTAGAGGCCCAGCGGGAGGCGAGCAGTTCTTC	CSARGPAGGEQFF
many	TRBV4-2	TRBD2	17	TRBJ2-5	TGTGCCAGCAGCGGGGGACTAGCGGGATCGTCCCAAGAGACCCAGTACTTC	CASSGGLAGSSQETQYF
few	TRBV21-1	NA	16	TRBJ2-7	TGTGCCAGCAGCACTCTCCGGGACAGTCGAACCTACGAGCAGTACTTC	CASSTLRDSRTYEQYF
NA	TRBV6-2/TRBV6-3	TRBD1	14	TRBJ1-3	TGTGCCAGCAAACCGACAGGGTATGGAAACACCATATATTTT	CASKPTGYGNTIYF
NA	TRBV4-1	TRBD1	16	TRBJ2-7	TGCGCCAGCAGCCACCCGGGACAGGGGGCAACTTACGAGCAGTACTTC	CASSHPGQGATYEQYF
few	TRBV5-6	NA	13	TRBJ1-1	TGTGCCAGCAGCCCTGGACGGTGGACTGAAGCTTTCTTT	CASSPGRWTEAFF
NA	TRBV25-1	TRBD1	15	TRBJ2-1	TGTGCCAGCAGTCCAAACCGGGACAGCTACAATGAGCAGTTCTTC	CASSPNRDSYNEQFF
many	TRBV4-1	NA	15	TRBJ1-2	TGCGCCAGCAGCCACATACACAGGGTTAACTATGGCTACACCTTC	CASSHIHRVNYGYTF
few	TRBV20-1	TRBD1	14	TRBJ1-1	TGCAGTGCTCGCCGGGACAGGGGTGTGGCTGAAGCTTTCTTT	CSARRDRGVAEAFF
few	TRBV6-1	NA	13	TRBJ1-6	TGTGCCAGCATCGAGACCGCGAATTCACCCCTCCACTTT	CASIETANSPLHF
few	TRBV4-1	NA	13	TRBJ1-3	TGCGCCAGCAGCCAAGAAGGCCGAAACACCATATATTTT	CASSQEGRNTIYF
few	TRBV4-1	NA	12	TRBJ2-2	TGCGCCAGCAGCCCGTACACCGGGGAGCTGTTTTTT	CASSPYTGELFF
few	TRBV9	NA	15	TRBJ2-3	TGTGCCAGCAGCCTCCCAGGCAGGGTAACAGATACGCAGTATTTT	CASSLPGRVTDTQYF
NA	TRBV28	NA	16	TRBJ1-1	TGTGCCAGCAGTTTACCGACAGGCCTTGGAAACACTGAAGCTTTCTTT	CASSLPTGLGNTEAFF
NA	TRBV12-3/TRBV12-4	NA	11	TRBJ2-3	TGTGCCACCAGGTTTTCGTATACGCAGTATTTT	CATRFSYTQYF
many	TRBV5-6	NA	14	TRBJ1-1	TGTGCCAGCAGCTTGGGTCGCTCCTTCCGGGAAGCTTTCTTT	CASSLGRSFREAFF
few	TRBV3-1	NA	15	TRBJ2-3	TGTGCCAGCAGCCGACTGAGAACTAGCACAGATACGCAGTATTTT	CASSRLRTSTDTQYF
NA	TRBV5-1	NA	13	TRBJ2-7	TGCGCCAGCAGCTTGGCCGCTAGCTACGAGCAGTACTTC	CASSLAASYEQYF
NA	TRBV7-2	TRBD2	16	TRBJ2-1	TGTGCCAGCAGCTCCGGGAGGGGACTAGCCGGGAATGAGCAGTCCTTC	CASSSGRGLAGNEQSF
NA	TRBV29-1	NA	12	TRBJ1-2	TGCAGCGTGGCCGGACTGGCAAATGGCTACACCTTC	CSVAGLANGYTF
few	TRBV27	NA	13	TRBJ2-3	TGTGCCAGCAGTAAAACAGGGTCAGATACGCAGTATTTT	CASSKTGSDTQYF
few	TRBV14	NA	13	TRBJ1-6	TGTGCCAGCAGCCCCTTCATGAATTCACCCCTCCACTTT	CASSPFMNSPLHF
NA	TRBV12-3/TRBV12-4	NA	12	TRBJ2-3	TGTGCCAGCAGCCGCGGTGGGAATACGCAGTATTTT	CASSRGGNTQYF
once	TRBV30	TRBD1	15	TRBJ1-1	TGTGCCTGGAGTGGGACAGGGGGGATGAACACTGAAGCTTTCTTT	CAWSGTGGMNTEAFF
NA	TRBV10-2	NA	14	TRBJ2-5	TGCGCCAGCGGGGACGAGGATAAACAAGAGACCCAGTACTTC	CASGDEDKQETQYF
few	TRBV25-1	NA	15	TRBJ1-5	TGTGCCAGCAGTGAATGGCAGCATAGCAATCAGCCCCAGCATTTT	CASSEWQHSNQPQHF
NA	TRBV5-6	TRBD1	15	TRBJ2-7	TGTGCCAGCAGCTTGTCCGGGACAGGGCATCACGAGCGGTACTTC	CASSLSGTGHHERYF
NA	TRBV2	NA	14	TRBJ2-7	TGTGCCAGCAGTGATAGGCGGGGACCCTACGAGCAGTACTTC	CASSDRRGPYEQYF
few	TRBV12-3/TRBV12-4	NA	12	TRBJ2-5	TGTGCCAGCAGCCTCCGGGAGGAGACCCAGTACTTC	CASSLREETQYF
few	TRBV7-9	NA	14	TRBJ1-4	TGTGCCAGCAGCACGGACACCCGGGGTGAAAAACTGTTTTTT	CASSTDTRGEKLFF
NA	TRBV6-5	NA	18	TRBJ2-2	TGTGCCAGCAGTTTAGGACTGAGCGACTCGACGAACACCGGGGAGCTGTTTTTT	CASSLGLSDSTNTGELFF